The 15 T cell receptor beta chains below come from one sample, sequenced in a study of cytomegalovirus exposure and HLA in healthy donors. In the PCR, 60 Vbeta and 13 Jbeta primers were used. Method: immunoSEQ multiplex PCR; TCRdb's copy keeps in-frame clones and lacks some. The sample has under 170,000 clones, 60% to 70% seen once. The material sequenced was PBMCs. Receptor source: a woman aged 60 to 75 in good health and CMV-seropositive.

This CDR3 is CASSEYRGTGFYEQYF. The CDR3 nucleotides read TGTGCCAGCAGTGAATATAGGGGGACAGGGTTCTACGAGCAGTACTTC. The V call is TRBV25-1, the J call TRBJ2-5, with TRBD1 matching 9 bases. The DNA end favors TRBJ2-7, so the J call may be wrong. CDR1 and CDR2 (germline): MGHDK, SYGVNS. The CDR3 length is 16 residues.

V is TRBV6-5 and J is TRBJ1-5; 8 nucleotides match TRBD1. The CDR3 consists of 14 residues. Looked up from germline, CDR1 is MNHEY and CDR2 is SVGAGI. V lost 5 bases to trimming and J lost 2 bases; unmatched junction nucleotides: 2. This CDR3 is CASSRTGRNQPQHF. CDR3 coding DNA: TGTGCCAGCAGTAGGACAGGGCGCAATCAGCCCCAGCATTTT.

In DNA, the CDR3 is TGTGCCAGCAGTGGGTCAGCTAGAGATCAGCCCCAGCATTTT. This translates into CASSGSARDQPQHF. The genes are TRBV2 and TRBJ1-5; D uncertain. Deletions cut 4 bases from V and 5 bases from J, with 12 bases between. This CDR3 contains 14 residues. CDR1 and CDR2 from the germline V gene are SNHLY and FYNNEI.

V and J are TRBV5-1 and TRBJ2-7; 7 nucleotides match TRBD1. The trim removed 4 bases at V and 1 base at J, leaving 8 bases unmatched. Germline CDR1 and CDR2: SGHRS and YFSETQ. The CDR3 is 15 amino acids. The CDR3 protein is CASSIGSDRSYEQYF. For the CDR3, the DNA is TGCGCCAGCAGCATTGGTTCGGACAGGTCCTACGAGCAGTACTTC.

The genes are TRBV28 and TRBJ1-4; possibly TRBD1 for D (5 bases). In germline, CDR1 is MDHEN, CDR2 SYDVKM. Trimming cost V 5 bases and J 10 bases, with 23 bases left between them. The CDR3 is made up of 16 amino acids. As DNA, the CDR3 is TGTGCCAGCAGTCCTACAGACAGATCCCGGTTGGGAAAACTGTTTTTT. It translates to CASSPTDRSRLGKLFF.

This CDR3 reads CASSPTRGLVAYEQYF. CDR3 nucleotides: TGTGCCAGCAGCCCCACCCGGGGACTAGTAGCCTACGAGCAGTACTTC. This rearrangement joins TRBV7-6 to TRBJ2-7; 8 nucleotides agree with TRBD2. This CDR3 is 16 amino acids long. Germline V lookup: CDR1 SGHVS, CDR2 FNYEAQ. J was trimmed by 2 bases and V by 5 bases; bases with no gene match: 11.

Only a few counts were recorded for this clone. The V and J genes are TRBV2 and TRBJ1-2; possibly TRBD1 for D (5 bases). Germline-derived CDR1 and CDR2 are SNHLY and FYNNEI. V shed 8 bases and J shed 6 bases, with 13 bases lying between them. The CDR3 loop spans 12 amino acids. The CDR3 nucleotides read TGTGCCAGCGGGAGGGGTGGGCATGGCTACACCTTC. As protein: CASGRGGHGYTF.

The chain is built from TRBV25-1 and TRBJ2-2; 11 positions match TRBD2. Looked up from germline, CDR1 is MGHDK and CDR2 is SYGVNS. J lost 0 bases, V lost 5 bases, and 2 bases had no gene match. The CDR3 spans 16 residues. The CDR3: CASSQGLAANTGELFF. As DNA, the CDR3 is TGTGCCAGCAGTCAGGGACTAGCGGCGAACACCGGGGAGCTGTTTTTT.

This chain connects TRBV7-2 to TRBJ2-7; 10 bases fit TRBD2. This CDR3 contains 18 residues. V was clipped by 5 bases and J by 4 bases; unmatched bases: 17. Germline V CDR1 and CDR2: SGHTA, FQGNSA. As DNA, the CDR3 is TGTGCCAGCAGCCCATTTGGGGCTAGCGGGGGCCGGGGATACGAGCAGTACTTC. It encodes CASSPFGASGGRGYEQYF.

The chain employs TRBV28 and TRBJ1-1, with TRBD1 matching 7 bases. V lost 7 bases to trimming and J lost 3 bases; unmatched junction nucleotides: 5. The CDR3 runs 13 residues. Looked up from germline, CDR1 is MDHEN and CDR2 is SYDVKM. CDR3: CASIDRVDTEAFF. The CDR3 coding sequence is TGTGCCAGCATCGACAGGGTGGACACTGAAGCTTTCTTT.

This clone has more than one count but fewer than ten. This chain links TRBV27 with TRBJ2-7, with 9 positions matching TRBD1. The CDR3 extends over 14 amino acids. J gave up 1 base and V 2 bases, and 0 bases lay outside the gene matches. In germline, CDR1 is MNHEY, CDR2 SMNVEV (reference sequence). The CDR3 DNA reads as TGTGCCAGCAGTTTAGGGACAGGGTCCTACGAGCAGTACTTC. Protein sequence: CASSLGTGSYEQYF.

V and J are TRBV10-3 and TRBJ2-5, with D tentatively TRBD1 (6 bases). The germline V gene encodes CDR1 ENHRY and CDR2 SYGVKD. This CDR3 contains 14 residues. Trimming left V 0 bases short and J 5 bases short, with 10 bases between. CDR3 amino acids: CAISESTGVETQYF. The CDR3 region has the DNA TGTGCCATCAGTGAGTCGACAGGAGTGGAGACCCAGTACTTC.

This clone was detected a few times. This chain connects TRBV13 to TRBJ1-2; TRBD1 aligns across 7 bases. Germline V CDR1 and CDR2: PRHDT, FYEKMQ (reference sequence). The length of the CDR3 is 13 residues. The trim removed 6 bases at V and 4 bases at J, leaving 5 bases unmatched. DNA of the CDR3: TGTGCCAGCAGTCTAACAGGGGTCTATGGCTACACCTTC. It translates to CASSLTGVYGYTF.

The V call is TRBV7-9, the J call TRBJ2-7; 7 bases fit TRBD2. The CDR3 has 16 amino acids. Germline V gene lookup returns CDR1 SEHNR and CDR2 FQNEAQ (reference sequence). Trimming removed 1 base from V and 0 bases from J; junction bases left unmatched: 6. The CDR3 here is CASSLGRGVNSYEQYF. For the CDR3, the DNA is TGTGCCAGCAGCTTAGGTCGGGGGGTTAACTCCTACGAGCAGTACTTC.

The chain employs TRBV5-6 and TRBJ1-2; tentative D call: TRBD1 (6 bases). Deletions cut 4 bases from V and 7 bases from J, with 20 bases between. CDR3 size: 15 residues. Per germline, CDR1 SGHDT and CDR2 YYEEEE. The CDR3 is CASSHRTESTSGYTF. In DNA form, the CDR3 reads TGTGCCAGCAGCCACCGGACAGAATCCACTTCTGGCTACACCTTC.